Presented here are 22 T cell receptor beta chains from one specimen sequenced in a study of blood T cell repertoires in COVID-19. Measured with immunoSEQ multiplex PCR; TCRdb has only the in-frame clones, and not every one. The sample contains hundreds of thousands of clones, roughly 85% of which appear only once. Sequencing used peripheral blood. These receptors all stem from a woman aged 30 to 39 with active or convalescent COVID-19.

V usage is TRBV5-1 and J usage is TRBJ2-2, with 8 bases fitting TRBD2. Germline lookup yields CDR1 SGHRS and CDR2 YFSETQ. With V trimmed by 3 bases and J by 6 bases, 10 bases remained unmatched. The length of the CDR3 is 16 residues. The CDR3 coding sequence is TGCGCCAGCAGCTCCCGGACTAGCTCCGGGGCCGGGGAGCTGTTTTTT. This gives the protein CASSSRTSSGAGELFF.

V gene TRBV7-8 combines with J gene TRBJ2-5, with D perhaps TRBD2 (5 bases). Trimming removed 5 bases at V and 2 bases at J, with 9 bases between. The CDR3 is 13 residues long. CDR1 and CDR2 from the germline V gene are SGHVS and FQNEAQ. The CDR3 DNA reads as TGTGCCAGCAGCGGACTGACTCAAGAGACCCAGTACTTC. It translates to CASSGLTQETQYF.

This clone was counted once. The chain combines TRBV4-1 with TRBJ1-5; weak D call: TRBD1 (6 bases). The CDR3 length is 16 residues. From germline, CDR1 is MGHRA and CDR2 YSYEKL. Trimming cost V 4 bases and J 5 bases, with 18 bases left between them. For the CDR3, the DNA is TGCGCCAGCAGCCCAACTCGGGACACTTCTTATCAGCCCCAGCATTTT. This encodes CASSPTRDTSYQPQHF.

J is TRBJ2-1 and V is TRBV4-1; 14 nucleotides match TRBD2. Losses at the gene ends were 4 bases for V and 2 bases for J; bases not matched to a gene: 10. The germline V gene has CDR1 MGHRA and CDR2 YSYEKL. The CDR3 totals 19 residues. The CDR3 spells CASSLGLAGGKDAYNEQFF. The CDR3, as DNA: TGCGCCAGCAGCCTTGGACTAGCGGGAGGAAAGGATGCCTACAATGAGCAGTTCTTC.

V usage is TRBV21-1 and J usage is TRBJ1-2. TRBV21-1 is designated a pseudogene. The CDR3 covers 16 residues. The CDR3 DNA sequence: TGTGCCAGCAGCAAAGATTTCTATTTAGCCCTCTATGGCTACACCTTC. The encoded protein is CASSKDFYLALYGYTF.

In regard to this clone: The same CDR3 is also encoded by other DNA sequences in this sample. This chain joins TRBV20-1 and TRBJ2-1, with 12 nucleotides matching TRBD2. Germline V gene data show CDR1 as DFQATT and CDR2 as SNEGSKA (reference sequence). CDR3 size: 15 residues. The J segment lost 1 base and the V segment lost 3 bases, leaving 1 base of the junction unmatched. The CDR3 protein is CSASLAGGSYNEQFF. CDR3 nucleotide sequence: TGCAGTGCTAGTCTAGCGGGGGGGTCCTACAATGAGCAGTTCTTC.

The gene calls are TRBV5-1 and TRBJ1-2, with TRBD1 matching over 11 bases. This CDR3 comprises 18 residues. Germline CDR1 and CDR2: SGHRS and YFSETQ. V gave up 2 bases and J gave up 6 bases; unmatched junction bases: 15. The CDR3 region is CASSFGQGALSTPDGYTF. As DNA, the CDR3 is TGCGCCAGCAGCTTCGGACAGGGGGCTCTCTCGACCCCGGATGGCTACACCTTC.

J is TRBJ2-1 and V is TRBV6-1, with 14 bases fitting TRBD2. The CDR3 length is 18 residues. With V trimmed by 3 bases and J by 6 bases, 10 bases remained unmatched. Per germline, CDR1 MNHNS and CDR2 SASEGT. CDR3 residues: CASSDTGTSGGSLNEQFF. CDR3 nucleotides: TGTGCCAGCAGTGACACCGGGACTAGCGGGGGTTCCCTCAATGAGCAGTTCTTC.

This chain uses TRBV5-4 with TRBJ1-1; tentative D call: TRBD1 (6 bases). CDR1 is SGHNT and CDR2 is YYREEE in the germline V gene (reference sequence). The ends were cut back, 3 bases at V and 1 base at J, with 13 bases in the middle. The CDR3 is 15 amino acids. CDR3 sequence: CASSSDDRRNTEAFF. In DNA, the CDR3 is TGTGCCAGCAGCTCTGATGACAGGAGGAACACTGAAGCTTTCTTT.

This clone was detected only a few times. The V gene is TRBV4-1, the J gene TRBJ1-2; a possible D gene is TRBD1 (5 bases). Germline CDR1 MGHRA, CDR2 YSYEKL. Trimming took off 2 bases at V and 2 bases at J, with 21 bases between the two ends. The length of the CDR3 is 18 residues. The CDR3 nucleotides read TGCGCCAGCAGCCAACCACAGGAGCTCTTAAGCCGAAACTATGGCTACACCTTC. Protein sequence: CASSQPQELLSRNYGYTF.

The gene calls are TRBV25-1 and TRBJ2-3, with 10 bases lining up with TRBD2. Losses at the gene ends were 4 bases for V and 2 bases for J; bases not matched to a gene: 3. Germline loops: CDR1 MGHDK, CDR2 SYGVNS. The CDR3 consists of 15 residues. The CDR3 is CASSGGLANTDTQYF. The CDR3 bases are TGTGCCAGCAGTGGGGGACTAGCGAACACAGATACGCAGTATTTT.

This clone came up once. V gene TRBV3-1 (or the pseudogene TRBV3-2) combines with J gene TRBJ1-1; TRBD1 is a possible D gene (6 bases). The CDR3 sequence is 13 residues long. In germline, CDR1 is LGHDT, CDR2 YNNKEL (reference sequence). Trimming pared 4 bases from V and 8 bases from J, leaving 14 bases between. The CDR3 loop is CASSPLGGREAFF. CDR3 sequence (DNA): TGTGCCAGCAGCCCACTCGGGGGGCGGGAAGCTTTCTTT.

V usage is TRBV21-1 and J usage is TRBJ1-6. TRBV21-1 has pseudogene status. This CDR3 is built from 15 residues. The CDR3 reads CASSSALAYNSPLHF. CDR3 sequence (DNA): TGTGCCAGCAGCTCGGCCTTAGCATATAATTCACCCCTCCACTTT.

The chain recombines TRBV7-2 with TRBJ1-1; D possibly corresponds to TRBD1 (5 bases). Deletions cut 1 base from V and 6 bases from J, with 15 bases between. CDR3 size: 15 residues. Per germline, CDR1 SGHTA and CDR2 FQGNSA. The CDR3: CASSLVIGVRAEAFF. CDR3 sequence (DNA): TGTGCCAGCAGCTTAGTGATAGGGGTTAGGGCTGAAGCTTTCTTT.

The rearrangement links TRBV7-8 to TRBJ2-1; D is possibly TRBD2 (6 bases). Germline lookup yields CDR1 SGHVS and CDR2 FQNEAQ. Trimming removed 2 bases at V and 5 bases at J, with 19 bases between. The CDR3 is 17 residues long. The CDR3 reads CASSLSEAGWGDNEQFF. The CDR3 DNA reads TGTGCCAGCAGCTTATCCGAGGCGGGGTGGGGGGACAATGAGCAGTTCTTC.

The chain has TRBV5-8 and TRBJ2-5; D remains ambiguous. The CDR3 runs to 10 residues. V was cut by 4 bases and J by 10 bases, with 8 bases left in between. Germline CDR1 SGHTS, CDR2 YDEGEE. The CDR3 DNA is TGTGCCAGCAGCCGTCTCCTCCAGTACTTC. Translation gives CASSRLLQYF.

This chain uses TRBV7-9 with TRBJ1-4; D not resolved. Trimming left V 4 bases short and J 7 bases short, with 13 bases between. From germline, CDR1 is SEHNR and CDR2 FQNEAQ (reference sequence). The CDR3 loop spans 14 amino acids. CDR3 DNA: TGTGCCAGCAGCTCCCGTTCAGCGGGTGAAAAACTGTTTTTT. Its translation is CASSSRSAGEKLFF. The full variable domain, completed using reference TRBV7-9 and TRBJ1-4, is DTGVSQNPRHKITKRGQNVTFRCDPISEHNRLYWYRQTLGQGPEFLTYFQNEAQLEKSRLLSDRFSAERPKGSFSTLEIQRTEQGDSAMYLCASSSRSAGEKLFFGSGTQLSVL.

A note on this clone: Other DNA sequences in this specimen translate into the identical CDR3. The chain employs TRBV18 and TRBJ1-1; D may be TRBD1 (5 bases). Trimming took off 3 bases at V and 1 base at J, with 9 bases between the two ends. The CDR3 contains 14 residues. From germline, CDR1 is KGHSH and CDR2 LQKENI. In DNA, the CDR3 is TGTGCCAGCTCACCCCTGACAGAGAACACTGAAGCTTTCTTT. Translation gives CASSPLTENTEAFF.

This clone was detected once. The chain joins TRBV6-5 to TRBJ1-3; 7 bases map to TRBD1. CDR3 length: 13 residues. Germline V gives CDR1 MNHEY, CDR2 SVGAGI. V lost 5 bases and J lost 4; bases outside the gene matches: 2. The CDR3 DNA reads as TGTGCCAGCAGTACAGGGGTGGGAAACACCATATATTTT. Amino acid sequence: CASSTGVGNTIYF.

The chain combines TRBV11-2 with TRBJ1-4; perhaps TRBD1 as D (6 bases). V dropped 5 bases and J dropped 0 bases, with 10 bases sitting between them. The CDR3 totals 15 residues. Per the germline V gene, CDR1 is SGHAT and CDR2 is FQNNGV. The DNA for the CDR3 is TGTGCCAGCAGCCACACAGGGACAACTAATGAAAAACTGTTTTTT. Amino acid sequence: CASSHTGTTNEKLFF.

This clone has more than one count but fewer than ten. The V and J genes are TRBV15 and TRBJ2-5; 15 bases fit TRBD2. From germline, CDR1 is LNHNV and CDR2 YYDKDF (reference sequence). This CDR3 has 15 amino acids. Trimming took 3 bases from V and 5 from J; bases not matched to a gene: 1. The CDR3 DNA sequence: TGTGCCACCAGCAGCGGACTAGCGGGGGGGGAGACCCAGTACTTC. It is translated as CATSSGLAGGETQYF. Full variable domain (rest looked up from reference TRBV15 and TRBJ2-5): DAMVIQNPRYQVTQFGKPVTLSCSQTLNHNVMYWYQQKSSQAPKLLFHYYDKDFNNEADTPDNFQSRRPNTSFCFLDIRSPGLGDTAMYLCATSSGLAGGETQYFGPGTRLLVL.

V gene TRBV6-5 combines with J gene TRBJ1-2; possible D gene TRBD1, 5 bases. V lost 7 bases to trimming and J lost 5 bases, with 14 bases between them. This CDR3 is 13 amino acids long. Germline V gene lookup returns CDR1 MNHEY and CDR2 SVGAGI. Here the CDR3 reads CASNAAKGYGYTF. In DNA form, the CDR3 reads TGTGCCAGCAACGCCGCCAAGGGGTATGGCTACACCTTC.